In its sample, the clone carrying this T cell receptor (beta chain) was seen once. The antigen is unknown. RNA transcripts served as the template for amplifying TCR beta CDR3 regions. During a first-round RT-PCR of the TCR CDR3, the HTBI primer set was used. One entry per CDR3 protein results from TCRdb running MiXCR on the multiplex PCR reads. This sample has 300,000 to 450,000 distinct CDR3 sequences, with 14% to 15% found just once. This sample is part of a study of T cells in Graves' hyperthyroidism and ophthalmopathy. General observations from the study: It was a median 6.5 months before onset that the model predicted ophthalmopathy. Appearing also in blood were most of the thyroid clonotypes expanded above 0.001. Ophthalmopathy could be told apart from stable hyperthyroidism with a 13 V-J model.

This CDR3 region has 15 residues. V was pared by 6 bases and J by 0 bases, with 14 bases between. Sequenced material: blood. V is TRBV12-3 or TRBV12-4 and J is TRBJ1-2; D uncertain. The clonotype was recovered from a woman in her 30s with Graves' hyperthyroidism. The CDR3 protein is CASRPGLGANYGYTF. Here the CDR3 DNA reads TGTGCCAGCAGACCCGGCCTGGGAGCTAACTATGGCTACACCTTC.